Following are 23 T cell receptor beta chains from one sample sequenced in a study of shared clonotypes between healthy human individuals. Sequenced by immunoSEQ multiplex PCR; TCRdb stores in-frame clones only, minus some. The repertoire holds about a million clones, with 60% to 80% as singletons. Sequencing input: memory CD4+ T cells from PBMCs. Subset in this sample: CD45RA-negative fraction. Every receptor here comes from a man aged 18 to 35 in good health. Some clones in this sample may be carry-over from other donors' samples.

The gene calls are TRBV5-1 and TRBJ1-1, with D hard to call. Trimming took off 3 bases at V and 2 bases at J, with 8 bases between the two ends. CDR3 size: 13 residues. The germline V gene encodes CDR1 SGHRS and CDR2 YFSETQ. The CDR3: CASSWEGNTEAFF. CDR3 bases: TGCGCCAGCAGCTGGGAAGGTAACACTGAAGCTTTCTTT.

V is TRBV5-1 and J is TRBJ2-7; TRBD2 matches 8 bases. Germline CDR1 reads SGHRS; CDR2 reads YFSETQ. V shed 6 bases, J shed 3 bases, and the junction held 11 bases outside the gene matches. This CDR3 region has 15 residues. The CDR3 protein is CASTPSGGAIYEQYF. CDR3 coding DNA: TGCGCCAGCACCCCATCGGGAGGGGCTATCTACGAGCAGTACTTC.

Regarding this clone: Mismatch with germline at one junction end may stem from a read error. V and J are TRBV20-1 and TRBJ1-1; D gene unclear. This CDR3 comprises 10 residues. The germline CDR1 and CDR2 sequences are DFQATT and SNEGSKA (reference sequence). CDR3 amino acids: CSARDVRHIF. CDR3 DNA sequence: TGCAGTGCTAGAGATGTGAGGCATATCTTT.

The chain recombines TRBV18 with TRBJ1-2; D call uncertain. The CDR3 has 13 residues. V lost 6 bases and J lost 4, with 12 bases in between. The V gene's germline CDR1 is KGHSH and CDR2 LQKENI. CDR3 in DNA: TGTGCCAGCTCTCTTATCGGCGGCTATGGCTACACCTTC. Its translation: CASSLIGGYGYTF.

V gene TRBV25-1 combines with J gene TRBJ1-2; D is unresolved. The CDR3 contains 12 residues. Germline-derived CDR1 and CDR2 are MGHDK and SYGVNS. V shed 6 bases and J shed 1 base, with 6 bases lying between them. CDR3 region: CASSSGNYGYTF. CDR3 coding DNA: TGTGCCAGCAGCAGCGGTAACTATGGCTACACCTTC.

About this clone: This sample includes further DNA sequences coding for the same CDR3. J is TRBJ2-7 and V is TRBV2; D unclear. The CDR3 length is 11 residues. Germline CDR1 and CDR2: SNHLY and FYNNEI. V was trimmed by 6 bases and J by 7 bases, leaving 10 bases between them. The CDR3 DNA is TGTGCCAGCAGCCCCTCCTTTGAGCAGTACTTC. Protein product: CASSPSFEQYF.

The chain has TRBV5-4 and TRBJ2-7, with D possibly being TRBD1 or TRBD2 (5 bases each). The CDR3 loop spans 12 amino acids. The germline gives CDR1 SGHNT, CDR2 YYREEE (reference sequence). The V and J ends lost 5 bases and 9 bases respectively, with 15 bases between them. The CDR3 here is CASSQGPGGQYF. CDR3 nucleotides: TGTGCCAGCAGTCAGGGCCCCGGAGGGCAGTACTTC.

CDR3 amino acids: CASGLGNQPQHF. The CDR3, as DNA: TGTGCCAGTGGGCTCGGCAATCAGCCCCAGCATTTT. This sequence joins TRBV19 and TRBJ1-5; D is unresolved. V gave up 8 bases and J gave up 2 bases, with 7 bases separating them. The germline CDR1 and CDR2 sequences are LNHDA and SQIVND (reference sequence). The CDR3 runs 12 residues.

On this clone: Different DNA sequences within this sample yield the same CDR3. This chain connects TRBV5-1 to TRBJ2-2; D ambiguous. The CDR3 is 14 residues long. V was cut by 0 bases and J by 3 bases, with 6 bases left in between. CDR1 and CDR2 (germline): SGHRS, YFSETQ. The CDR3 loop reads CASSLEGYTGELFF. CDR3 bases: TGCGCCAGCAGCTTGGAAGGATACACCGGGGAGCTGTTTTTT.

The rearrangement uses TRBV7-2 and TRBJ2-1, with 10 bases matching TRBD2. Trimming at V came to 3 bases and at J to 9 bases, leaving 11 bases not matched to a gene. CDR1 SGHTA and CDR2 FQGNSA come from the germline V gene. There are 16 residues in the CDR3. As DNA, the CDR3 is TGTGCCAGCAGCTTTGGGTCGGTGCTAGCGGGAGCTGAGCAGTTCTTC. Protein product: CASSFGSVLAGAEQFF.

DNA of the CDR3: TGTGCCAGCAGCCCCTCCACCAGCACAGGCTTCTACGAGCAGTACTTC. Encoded protein: CASSPSTSTGFYEQYF. This rearrangement joins TRBV5-4 to TRBJ2-7; D might be TRBD1 (5 bases). Germline V lookup: CDR1 SGHNT, CDR2 YYREEE (reference sequence). This CDR3 contains 16 residues. Trimming cost V 4 bases and J 3 bases, with 20 bases left between them.

A word on this clone: This may come from a read error, since a much larger clone is one base off. This same CDR3 is encoded by further DNA sequences in the sample. J is TRBJ2-1 and V is TRBV5-6; TRBD2 might be the D (5 bases). The CDR3 contains 11 residues. V was cut by 0 bases and J by 10 bases, with 5 bases left in between. Germline V CDR1 and CDR2: SGHDT, YYEEEE. The CDR3 coding sequence is TGTGCCAGCAGCTTGGCGGGAGAGCAGTTCTTC. This sequence encodes CASSLAGEQFF. Full variable domain (outside the CDR3, taken from reference TRBV5-6 and TRBJ2-1): DAGVTQSPTHLIKTRGQQVTLRCSPKSGHDTVSWYQQALGQGPQFIFQYYEEEERQRGNFPDRFSGHQFPNYSSELNVNALLLGDSALYLCASSLAGEQFFGPGTRLTVL.

This clone appeared once. V gene TRBV6-1 combines with J gene TRBJ2-1, with a weak D call TRBD2 (6 bases). Germline loops: CDR1 MNHNS, CDR2 SASEGT. The CDR3 is made up of 13 amino acids. Between the trimmed V and J ends, which lost 1 base and 8 bases, there was a span of 9 bases. CDR3 DNA sequence: TGTGCCAGCAGTGAAGTCGGAGGGCATGAGCAGTTCTTC. As protein: CASSEVGGHEQFF.

The CDR3 DNA sequence: TGTGCCAGCAGCGTCGCGGGGGGGCCTGTCACCGGGGAGCTGTTTTTT. Residues: CASSVAGGPVTGELFF. The genes are TRBV7-8 and TRBJ2-2; TRBD2 aligns across 9 bases. This CDR3 has 16 amino acids. V trimming: 5 bases; J trimming: 4 bases; junction bases outside the gene matches: 8. Germline values: CDR1 SGHVS, CDR2 FQNEAQ.

J is TRBJ1-5 and V is TRBV7-8, with D perhaps matching TRBD1 (5 bases). V was shortened by 3 bases and J by 7 bases, with 10 bases between the two germline ends. Germline CDR1 reads SGHVS; CDR2 reads FQNEAQ. CDR3 length: 13 amino acids. The CDR3 coding sequence is TGTGCCAGCAGCTTCGGCAGGGAACAGCCCCAGCATTTT. Translating it yields CASSFGREQPQHF.

The chain joins TRBV6-6 to TRBJ2-7, with D perhaps being TRBD1 or TRBD2 (6 bases each). The CDR3 loop spans 14 amino acids. The germline V gene has CDR1 MNHNY and CDR2 SVGAGI (reference sequence). V lost 0 bases and J lost 5, with 11 bases in between. The CDR3: CASSYSRRDNEQYF. CDR3 in DNA: TGTGCCAGCAGTTACTCGAGGAGGGACAACGAGCAGTACTTC.

The V call is TRBV5-6, the J call TRBJ2-5; 8 nucleotides line up with TRBD2. Trimming cost V 4 bases and J 5 bases; bases outside gene matches: 13. Germline V CDR1 and CDR2: SGHDT, YYEEEE. The CDR3 loop spans 16 amino acids. The CDR3: CASSPPGGRRGETQYF. The CDR3 region has the DNA TGTGCCAGCAGCCCTCCGGGGGGGAGGCGAGGTGAGACCCAGTACTTC. Full variable domain (rest looked up from reference TRBV5-6 and TRBJ2-5): DAGVTQSPTHLIKTRGQQVTLRCSPKSGHDTVSWYQQALGQGPQFIFQYYEEEERQRGNFPDRFSGHQFPNYSSELNVNALLLGDSALYLCASSPPGGRRGETQYFGPGTRLLVL.

The chain is built from TRBV5-4 and TRBJ2-1; 7 nucleotides align to TRBD2. Germline V gives CDR1 SGHNT, CDR2 YYREEE (reference sequence). CDR3 length equals 13 residues. Germline trimming cut 1 base from V and 5 bases from J; bases unmatched to any gene: 0. The CDR3 spells CASSLLADNEQFF. As DNA, the CDR3 is TGTGCCAGCAGCTTGCTAGCGGACAATGAGCAGTTCTTC.

The table lists this clone with a few counts. Different DNA sequences within this sample yield the same CDR3. The chain recombines TRBV28 with TRBJ1-5; D is ambiguous. The CDR3 extends over 13 amino acids. The germline V gene has CDR1 MDHEN and CDR2 SYDVKM. V lost 5 bases, J lost 4 bases, and 9 bases lay in between. CDR3 protein: CASSLVRNQPQHF. CDR3 coding DNA: TGTGCCAGCAGTCTGGTCAGAAATCAGCCCCAGCATTTT.

This clone has a single count. CDR3 DNA: TGTGCCAGCTCACCACCGAATGCAGGGGCGGGTGGCTACACCTTC. It specifies CASSPPNAGAGGYTF. The rearrangement links TRBV18 to TRBJ1-2, with D perhaps matching TRBD1 (6 bases). The germline V gene encodes CDR1 KGHSH and CDR2 LQKENI. Trimming pared 0 bases from V and 7 bases from J, leaving 15 bases between. The CDR3 covers 15 residues.

V usage is TRBV5-5 and J usage is TRBJ1-2, with 9 positions matching TRBD1. The germline gives CDR1 SGHKS, CDR2 YYEKEE (reference sequence). The CDR3 runs 14 residues. With V trimmed by 3 bases and J by 7 bases, 7 bases remained unmatched. DNA of the CDR3: TGTGCCAGCAGCTCCCCGGGACAGGGACGTGGCTACACCTTC. Translating it yields CASSSPGQGRGYTF.

This chain uses TRBV28 with TRBJ1-4, with D perhaps matching TRBD1 (6 bases). Deletions cut 1 base from V and 14 bases from J, with 8 bases between. Germline CDR1 MDHEN, CDR2 SYDVKM. The CDR3 runs to 11 residues. The CDR3 spells CASSLSDSLFF. CDR3 DNA: TGTGCCAGCAGTTTATCGGACAGCCTGTTTTTT. Full variable domain (outside the CDR3, taken from reference TRBV28 and TRBJ1-4): DVKVTQSSRYLVKRTGEKVFLECVQDMDHENMFWYRQDPGLGLRLIYFSYDVKMKEKGDIPEGYSVSREKKERFSLILESASTNQTSMYLCASSLSDSLFFGSGTQLSVL.

Remarks on this clone: The junction differs from germline at one of its ends, possibly a read error. The V call is TRBV27, the J call TRBJ2-7, with TRBD2 identical over 9 bases. CDR3 size: 14 residues. CDR1 and CDR2 from the germline V gene are MNHEY and SMNVEV (reference sequence). This CDR3 is CASSLSRVAGAPHF. In nucleotides, the CDR3 is TGTGCCAGCAGTTTATCGAGGGTAGCGGGAGCACCACACTTC.